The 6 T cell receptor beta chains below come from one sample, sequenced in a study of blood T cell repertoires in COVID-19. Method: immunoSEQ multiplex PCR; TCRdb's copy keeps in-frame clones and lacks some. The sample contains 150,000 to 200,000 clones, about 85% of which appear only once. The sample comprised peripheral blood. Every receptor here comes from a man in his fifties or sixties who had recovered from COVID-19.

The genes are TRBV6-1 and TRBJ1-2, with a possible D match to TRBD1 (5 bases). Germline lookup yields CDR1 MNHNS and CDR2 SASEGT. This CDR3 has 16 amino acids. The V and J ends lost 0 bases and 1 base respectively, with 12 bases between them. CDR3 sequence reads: CASSEAGRDINYGYTF. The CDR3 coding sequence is TGTGCCAGCAGTGAAGCCGGCAGGGATATTAACTATGGCTACACCTTC.

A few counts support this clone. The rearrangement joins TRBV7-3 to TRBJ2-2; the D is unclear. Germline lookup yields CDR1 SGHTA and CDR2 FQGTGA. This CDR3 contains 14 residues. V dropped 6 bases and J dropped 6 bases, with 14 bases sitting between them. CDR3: CASSSTNSAGELFF. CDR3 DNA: TGTGCCAGCAGTTCCACGAACTCCGCCGGGGAGCTGTTTTTT.

The CDR3 DNA is TGTGCCAGCAGATCAGCGGGGGGGACAGAGACCCAGTACTTC. Encoded protein: CASRSAGGTETQYF. The chain employs TRBV11-2 and TRBJ2-5; 10 nucleotides align to TRBD2. With V trimmed by 6 bases and J by 4 bases, 5 bases remained unmatched. Germline CDR1 and CDR2: SGHAT and FQNNGV. The CDR3 length is 14 residues.

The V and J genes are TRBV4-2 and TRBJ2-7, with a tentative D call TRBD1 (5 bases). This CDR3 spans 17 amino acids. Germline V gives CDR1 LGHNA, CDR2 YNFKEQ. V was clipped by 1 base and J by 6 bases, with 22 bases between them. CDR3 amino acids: CASSQASRPGSMGEQYF. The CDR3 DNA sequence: TGTGCCAGCAGCCAAGCCTCCCGACCAGGGTCCATGGGCGAGCAGTACTTC.

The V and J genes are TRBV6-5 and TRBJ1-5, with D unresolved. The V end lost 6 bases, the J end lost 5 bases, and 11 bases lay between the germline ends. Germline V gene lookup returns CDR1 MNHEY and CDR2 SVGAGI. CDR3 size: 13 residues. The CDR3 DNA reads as TGTGCCAGCAGCCAACAGTTTCATCAGCCCCAGCATTTT. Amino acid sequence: CASSQQFHQPQHF.

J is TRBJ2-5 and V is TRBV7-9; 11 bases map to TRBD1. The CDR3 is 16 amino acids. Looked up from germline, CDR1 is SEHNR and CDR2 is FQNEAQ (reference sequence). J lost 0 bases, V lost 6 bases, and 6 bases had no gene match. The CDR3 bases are TGTGCCAGCAGTCGCGGGACAGGGGGTGACCAAGAGACCCAGTACTTC. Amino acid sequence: CASSRGTGGDQETQYF.